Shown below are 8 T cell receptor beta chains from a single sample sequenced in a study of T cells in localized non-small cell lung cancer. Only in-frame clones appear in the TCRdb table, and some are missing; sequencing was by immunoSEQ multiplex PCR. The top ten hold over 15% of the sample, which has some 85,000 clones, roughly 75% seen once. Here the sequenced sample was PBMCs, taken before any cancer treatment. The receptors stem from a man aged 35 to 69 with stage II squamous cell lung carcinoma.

CDR3 sequence reads: CASSIRESSTDTQYF. The CDR3 bases are TGTGCCAGTAGTATTAGAGAATCTAGCACAGATACGCAGTATTTT. The J gene is TRBJ2-3, the V gene TRBV19; D uncertain. Trimming took off 3 bases at V and 0 bases at J, with 10 bases between the two ends. The CDR3 runs 15 residues. The germline gives CDR1 LNHDA, CDR2 SQIVND (reference sequence).

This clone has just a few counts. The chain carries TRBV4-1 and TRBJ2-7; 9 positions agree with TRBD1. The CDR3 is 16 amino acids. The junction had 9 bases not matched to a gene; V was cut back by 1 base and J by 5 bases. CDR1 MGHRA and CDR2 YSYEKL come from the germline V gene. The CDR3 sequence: CASSQVSGTGSHEQYF. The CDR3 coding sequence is TGCGCCAGCAGCCAAGTCAGCGGGACAGGGTCCCACGAGCAGTACTTC.

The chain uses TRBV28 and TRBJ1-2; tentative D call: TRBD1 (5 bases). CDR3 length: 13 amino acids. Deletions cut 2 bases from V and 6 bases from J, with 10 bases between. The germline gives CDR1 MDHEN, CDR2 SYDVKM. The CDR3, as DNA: TGTGCCAGCAGTTTAAATCGAGGGGATGGCTACACCTTC. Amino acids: CASSLNRGDGYTF.

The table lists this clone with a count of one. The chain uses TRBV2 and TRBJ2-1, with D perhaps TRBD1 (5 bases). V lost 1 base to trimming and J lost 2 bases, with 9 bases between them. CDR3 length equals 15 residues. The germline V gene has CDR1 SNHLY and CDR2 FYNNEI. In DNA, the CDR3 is TGTGCCAGCAGTGAAGAAAAGGGGCCCTACAATGAGCAGTTCTTC. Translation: CASSEEKGPYNEQFF. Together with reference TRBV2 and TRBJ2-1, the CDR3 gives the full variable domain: EPEVTQTPSHQVTQMGQEVILRCVPISNHLYFYWYRQILGQKVEFLVSFYNNEISEKSEIFDDQFSVERPDGSNFTLKIRSTKLEDSAMYFCASSEEKGPYNEQFFGPGTRLTVL.

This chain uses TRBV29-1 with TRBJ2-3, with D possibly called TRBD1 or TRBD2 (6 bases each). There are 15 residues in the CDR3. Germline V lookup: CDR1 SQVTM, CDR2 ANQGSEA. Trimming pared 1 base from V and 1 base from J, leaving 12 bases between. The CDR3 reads CSVEGGGLRTDTQYF. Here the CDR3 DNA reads TGCAGCGTTGAAGGTGGGGGGCTACGCACAGATACGCAGTATTTT.

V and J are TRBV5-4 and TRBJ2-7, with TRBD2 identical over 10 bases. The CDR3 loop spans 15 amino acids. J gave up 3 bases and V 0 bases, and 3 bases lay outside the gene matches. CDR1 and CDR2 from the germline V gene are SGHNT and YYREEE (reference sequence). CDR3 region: CASSLAPSGSYEQYF. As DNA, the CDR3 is TGTGCCAGCAGCTTGGCCCCTAGCGGGAGCTACGAGCAGTACTTC.

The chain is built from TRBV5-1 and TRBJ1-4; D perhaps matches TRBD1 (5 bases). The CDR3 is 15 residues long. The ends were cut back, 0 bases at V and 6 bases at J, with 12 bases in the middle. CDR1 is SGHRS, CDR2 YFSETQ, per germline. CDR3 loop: CASSLGGREDEKLFF. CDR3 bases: TGCGCCAGCAGCTTGGGTGGCAGGGAAGATGAAAAACTGTTTTTT. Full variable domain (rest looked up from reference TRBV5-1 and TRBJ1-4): KAGVTQTPRYLIKTRGQQVTLSCSPISGHRSVSWYQQTPGQGLQFLFEYFSETQRNKGNFPGRFSGRQFSNSRSEMNVSTLELGDSALYLCASSLGGREDEKLFFGSGTQLSVL.

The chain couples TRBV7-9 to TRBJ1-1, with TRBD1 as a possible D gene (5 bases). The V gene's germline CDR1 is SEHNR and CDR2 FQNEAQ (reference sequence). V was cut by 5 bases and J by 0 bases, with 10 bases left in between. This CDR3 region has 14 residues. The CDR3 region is CASSPRDLNTEAFF. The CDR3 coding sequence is TGTGCCAGCAGCCCCCGGGACTTGAACACTGAAGCTTTCTTT.